Following are 12 T cell receptor beta chains from one sample sequenced in a study of blood T cell repertoires in COVID-19. Assay used: immunoSEQ multiplex PCR; TCRdb lists only in-frame clones, some missing. The sample lists hundreds of thousands of clones, 70% to 90% occurring once. Sequencing input: PBMCs or T cells enriched from blood (not recorded which). The receptors originated from a woman in her 50s in a cohort exposed to, infected with or recovered from COVID-19 (not recorded which).

The chain uses TRBV7-3 and TRBJ2-3, with TRBD1 as a possible D gene (6 bases). CDR3 length equals 15 residues. V shed 5 bases and J shed 6 bases, with 18 bases lying between them. Germline values: CDR1 SGHTA, CDR2 FQGTGA. The CDR3 region has the DNA TGTGCCAGCAGCGAACAGGGTTCCTTCCTGGATACGCAGTATTTT. This translates into CASSEQGSFLDTQYF.

The rearrangement uses TRBV5-8 and TRBJ2-3, with 8 bases aligning to TRBD2. V lost 6 bases, J lost 2 bases, and 8 bases stayed unmatched. The germline V gene has CDR1 SGHTS and CDR2 YDEGEE. The CDR3 contains 15 residues. CDR3 sequence reads: CASNRGGKITDTQYF. In nucleotides, the CDR3 is TGTGCCAGCAACCGGGGGGGCAAGATCACAGATACGCAGTATTTT.

This chain joins TRBV7-2 and TRBJ1-3; weak D call: TRBD1 (6 bases). The germline V and J ends were trimmed by 1 base and 2 bases, with 15 bases remaining between them. CDR1 and CDR2 (germline): SGHTA, FQGNSA. CDR3 length: 17 amino acids. CDR3 coding DNA: TGTGCCAGCAGCTTAGTCGCACACAGGGCAACTGGAAACACCATATATTTT. As protein: CASSLVAHRATGNTIYF. The full variable domain, its missing parts supplied by reference TRBV7-2 and TRBJ1-3, is GAGVSQSPSNKVTEKGKDVELRCDPISGHTALYWYRQSLGQGLEFLIYFQGNSAPDKSGLPSDRFSAERTGGSVSTLTIQRTQQEDSAVYLCASSLVAHRATGNTIYFGEGSWLTVV.

This clone turned up a few times. The chain carries TRBV2 and TRBJ1-5; D is uncertain. Trimming removed 7 bases from V and 4 bases from J, with 11 bases in between. Germline V gene lookup returns CDR1 SNHLY and CDR2 FYNNEI. The CDR3 runs 13 residues. The chain's CDR3 is CASNRERNQPQHF. CDR3 in DNA: TGTGCCAGCAATCGGGAGAGGAATCAGCCCCAGCATTTT.

The chain recombines TRBV7-8 with TRBJ1-1; D possibly corresponds to TRBD1 (5 bases). The germline V gene encodes CDR1 SGHVS and CDR2 FQNEAQ. Trimming left V 5 bases short and J 1 base short, with 17 bases between. The CDR3 is 16 amino acids. The CDR3 nucleotides are TGTGCCAGCAGCACTCTGACGGGACTCAGGAACACTGAAGCTTTCTTT. Its protein product is CASSTLTGLRNTEAFF. Combining the CDR3 with reference TRBV7-8 and TRBJ1-1 gives the whole variable domain GAGVSQSPRYKVAKRGQDVALRCDPISGHVSLFWYQQALGQGPEFLTYFQNEAQLDKSGLPSDRFFAERPEGSVSTLKIQRTQQEDSAVYLCASSTLTGLRNTEAFFGQGTRLTVV.

This chain connects TRBV6-5 to TRBJ1-1; no clear D. The CDR3 is 13 residues long. V was cut by 6 bases and J by 0 bases, with 8 bases left in between. In germline, CDR1 is MNHEY, CDR2 SVGAGI. Here the CDR3 DNA reads TGTGCCAGCAGGCCCAGAATGAACACTGAAGCTTTCTTT. Amino acid sequence: CASRPRMNTEAFF.

This sequence joins TRBV6-5 and TRBJ1-2, with 7 bases lining up with TRBD1. Losses at the gene ends were 3 bases for V and 2 bases for J; bases not matched to a gene: 6. Germline CDR1 and CDR2: MNHEY and SVGAGI. The CDR3 runs to 15 residues. The CDR3: CASSYMMDRNYGYTF. Written as DNA, the CDR3 is TGTGCCAGCAGTTATATGATGGACAGGAACTATGGCTACACCTTC.

The gene calls are TRBV11-2 and TRBJ1-2; D gene uncertain. Per the germline V gene, CDR1 is SGHAT and CDR2 is FQNNGV. The CDR3 covers 14 residues. V was pared by 5 bases and J by 8 bases, with 18 bases between. CDR3 sequence: CASSPGGGVRGYTF. For the CDR3, the DNA is TGTGCCAGCAGCCCCGGCGGCGGGGTCCGAGGCTACACCTTC.

V is TRBV10-3 and J is TRBJ1-2; D might be TRBD1 (6 bases). The CDR3 loop spans 15 amino acids. V was pared by 7 bases and J by 4 bases, with 19 bases between. Germline CDR1 reads ENHRY; CDR2 reads SYGVKD. CDR3 DNA sequence: TGTGCCATCACATCGGACTCAACAGGGATCTATGGCTACACCTTC. Amino acid sequence: CAITSDSTGIYGYTF.

The chain carries TRBV5-1 and TRBJ2-2; D perhaps matches TRBD1 (5 bases). Trimming cost V 1 base and J 3 bases, with 10 bases left between them. CDR1 and CDR2 (germline): SGHRS, YFSETQ. The CDR3 is made up of 15 amino acids. This CDR3 is CASSLTGRDTGELFF. The CDR3 DNA reads TGCGCCAGCAGCTTGACAGGTCGTGACACCGGGGAGCTGTTTTTT.

This chain joins TRBV7-3 and TRBJ1-1; D gene uncertain. Germline V CDR1 and CDR2: SGHTA, FQGTGA. The V gene lost 6 bases and the J gene lost 4 bases, with 12 bases spanning the gap. The CDR3 runs 13 residues. For the CDR3, the DNA is TGTGCCAGCAGTCCTGGAGGATCCACTGAAGCTTTCTTT. This sequence encodes CASSPGGSTEAFF.

This sequence joins TRBV19 and TRBJ1-6; D is unclear. Germline CDR1 is LNHDA and CDR2 is SQIVND (reference sequence). Trimming stripped 3 bases from V and 10 bases from J, with 16 bases between. The CDR3 has 15 amino acids. The DNA of the CDR3 is TGTGCCAGTAGTATCTTGGCCAGGAACGACTCACCCCTCCACTTT. This sequence encodes CASSILARNDSPLHF.